Listed below are T cell receptor beta chains from one sample, sequenced in a study of cytomegalovirus exposure and HLA in healthy donors. Produced via immunoSEQ multiplex PCR; TCRdb's table is partial and in-frame only. Among approximately 76,000 clones listed, approximately 95% were seen once. Source material: PBMCs. These receptors were taken from a woman in her late teens or twenties in good health and CMV-seronegative. Each CDR3 is given with its conserved first and last residue. D genes are given only for firm matches. Clone sizes are given selectively: once, few, many, or a class where the clone is expanded.

TRBJ1-1,13,TRBV30,TRBD1,once,TGTGCCTGGTCCCGCGGACAGGGAACTGAAGCTTTCTTT,CAWSRGQGTEAFF
TRBJ2-3,16,TRBV9,TRBD2,once,TGTGCCAGCAGCGTAGTAGCTAGCGGGGGCACAGATACGCAGTATTTT,CASSVVASGGTDTQYF
TRBJ2-3,16,TRBV5-1,TRBD2,NA,TGCGCCAGCAGCTTGGATATAGCGGGGGCGCGGGATACGCAGTATTTT,CASSLDIAGARDTQYF
TRBJ2-7,15,TRBV6-5,NA,NA,TGTGCCAGCAGCCCGGGGACAACCACCACCTACGAGCAGTACTTC,CASSPGTTTTYEQYF
TRBJ1-1,17,TRBV14,TRBD1,once,TGTGCCAGCAGCGCCCGGGACAGGGGGTTCGTGAGGACTGAAGCTTTCTTT,CASSARDRGFVRTEAFF
TRBJ2-1,15,TRBV27,NA,NA,TGTGCCAGCAGTCCCTACAGGGCCCGCAGGGATGAGCAGTTCTTC,CASSPYRARRDEQFF
TRBJ1-2,13,TRBV6-1,TRBD1,NA,TGTGCCAGCAGAGACAGGGGGCTCGATGGCTACACCTTC,CASRDRGLDGYTF
TRBJ2-2,16,TRBV6-5,NA,NA,TGTGCCAGCAGTTACTCGACCGACGGGGTGGCCGGGGAGCTGTTTTTT,CASSYSTDGVAGELFF
TRBJ2-3,15,TRBV5-1,NA,NA,TGCGCCAGCAGCACCCTGGGGAGCAACACAGATACGCAGTATTTT,CASSTLGSNTDTQYF
TRBJ1-6,15,TRBV6-6,TRBD1,NA,TGTGCCAGCACCAAACAGGGGGCTGATAATTCACCCCTCCACTTT,CASTKQGADNSPLHF